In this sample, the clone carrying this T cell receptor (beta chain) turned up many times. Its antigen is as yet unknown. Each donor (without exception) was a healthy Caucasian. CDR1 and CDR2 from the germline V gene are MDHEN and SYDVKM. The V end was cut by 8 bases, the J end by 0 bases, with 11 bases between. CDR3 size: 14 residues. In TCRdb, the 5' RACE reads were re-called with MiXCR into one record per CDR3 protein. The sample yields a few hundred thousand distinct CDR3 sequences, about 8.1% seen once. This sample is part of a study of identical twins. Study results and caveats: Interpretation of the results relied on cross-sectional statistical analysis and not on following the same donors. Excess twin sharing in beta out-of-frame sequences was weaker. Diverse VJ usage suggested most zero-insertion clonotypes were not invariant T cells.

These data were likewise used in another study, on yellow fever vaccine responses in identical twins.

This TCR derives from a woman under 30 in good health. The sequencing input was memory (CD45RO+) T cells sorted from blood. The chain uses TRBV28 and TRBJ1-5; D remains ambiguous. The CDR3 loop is CASGSRHSNQPQHF. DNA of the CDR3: TGTGCCAGCGGATCGAGGCATAGCAATCAGCCCCAGCATTTT.